These 13 T cell receptor beta chains were sequenced from one sample in a study of spatial heterogeneity in lung cancer. Time point described: blood at routine non-recurrence follow-up after resection. One entry per CDR3 protein results from TCRdb running MiXCR on the 5' RACE reads. The table includes 100,000 to 120,000 distinct CDR3 sequences, about a tenth detected once. This material consisted of PBMCs, taken at follow-up. Every receptor here comes from a female donor with early-stage non-small cell lung cancer.

CDR3 in amino acids: CASSRTSSGDTQYF. The CDR3 nucleotides read TGTGCCAGCAGCCGTACTAGCTCGGGAGATACGCAGTATTTT. The chain joins TRBV12-3 or TRBV12-4 to TRBJ2-3; D might be TRBD2 (6 bases). V was shortened by 6 bases and J by 5 bases, with 15 bases between the two germline ends. There are 14 residues in the CDR3.

The CDR3 loop is CASSVRDGSLYNEQFF. CDR3 coding DNA: TGTGCCAGCAGCGTCAGGGACGGCTCCCTCTACAATGAGCAGTTCTTC. The chain carries TRBV9 and TRBJ2-1; D possibly uses TRBD1 or TRBD2 (5 bases each). Germline V gene sequence: CDR1 SGDLS, CDR2 YYNGEE. This CDR3 comprises 16 residues. V was clipped by 2 bases and J by 3 bases, with 15 bases between them.

DNA for the CDR3: TGTGCCAGCAGCCGACAGGGGATGCCCTACGAGCAGTACTTC. This sequence encodes CASSRQGMPYEQYF. This chain uses TRBV27 with TRBJ2-7; TRBD1 matches 8 bases. V dropped 6 bases and J dropped 2; count of bases not matched to a gene: 6. Germline assignment: CDR1 MNHEY and CDR2 SMNVEV (reference sequence). There are 14 residues in the CDR3.

This clonotype was seen a handful of times. This chain uses TRBV20-1 with TRBJ2-1; D ambiguous. V was cut by 1 base and J by 7 bases, with 23 bases left in between. The CDR3 spans 17 residues. Germline values: CDR1 DFQATT, CDR2 SNEGSKA (reference sequence). CDR3 bases: TGCAGTGCTAGAGGACGACTGAATAGGCGGTACCTAAATGAGCAGTTCTTC. Amino acids: CSARGRLNRRYLNEQFF.

At least ten counts were recorded for this clonotype. The chain combines TRBV12-3 or TRBV12-4 with TRBJ2-4; TRBD1 matches at 7 bases. This CDR3 is built from 14 residues. J gave up 7 bases and V 3 bases, and 6 bases lay outside the gene matches. DNA for the CDR3: TGTGCCAGCAGTTTGGACAGGCCAAAGAACATTCAGTACTTC. This encodes CASSLDRPKNIQYF.

This clonotype appeared a few times. The rearrangement joins TRBV14 to TRBJ1-6; 8 bases line up with TRBD1. The CDR3 contains 16 residues. Unmatched junction bases numbered 8, after V lost 5 bases and J lost 5 bases. The V gene's germline CDR1 is SGHDN and CDR2 FVKESK. CDR3: CASSSSGTGHNSPLHF. DNA for the CDR3: TGTGCCAGCAGCTCCTCCGGGACAGGCCATAATTCACCCCTCCACTTT.

This chain links TRBV28 with TRBJ1-1; no definite D call. The V gene's germline CDR1 is MDHEN and CDR2 SYDVKM. The CDR3 contains 14 residues. V gave up 5 bases and J gave up 4 bases, with 14 bases separating them. The CDR3 region is CASSRWGGPTEAFF. Written as DNA, the CDR3 is TGTGCCAGCAGTCGTTGGGGAGGGCCCACTGAAGCTTTCTTT.

This chain joins TRBV7-2 and TRBJ2-5; D assignment may be TRBD1 or TRBD2 (5 bases each). V was cut by 4 bases and J by 7 bases, with 13 bases left in between. The CDR3 has 13 amino acids. CDR1 is SGHTA, CDR2 FQGNSA, per germline. The CDR3 loop is CASSSTGTGTQYF. DNA of the CDR3: TGTGCCAGCAGCTCTACCGGGACCGGGACCCAGTACTTC. Using reference TRBV7-2 and TRBJ2-5 for the parts outside the CDR3, the full variable domain is GAGVSQSPSNKVTEKGKDVELRCDPISGHTALYWYRQSLGQGLEFLIYFQGNSAPDKSGLPSDRFSAERTGGSVSTLTIQRTQQEDSAVYLCASSSTGTGTQYFGPGTRLLVL.

This clonotype was recorded at least ten times. J is TRBJ2-5 and V is TRBV20-1; D unresolved. The CDR3 runs to 11 residues. CDR1 is DFQATT and CDR2 is SNEGSKA in the germline V gene (reference sequence). V lost 6 bases and J lost 5, with 10 bases in between. CDR3 coding DNA: TGCAGTGCCCCGAGGACGGAGACCCAGTACTTC. Translated: CSAPRTETQYF.

The chain links TRBV7-9 to TRBJ2-3; 7 bases align to TRBD1. Trimming took 4 bases from V and 3 from J; bases not matched to a gene: 4. The germline CDR1 and CDR2 sequences are SEHNR and FQNEAQ (reference sequence). The CDR3 has 14 amino acids. DNA of the CDR3: TGTGCCAGCAGCTCAGGGGGTGAAACAGATACGCAGTATTTT. The encoded protein is CASSSGGETDTQYF.

This chain joins TRBV24-1 and TRBJ2-2, with D unresolved. CDR3 length equals 16 residues. V gave up 4 bases and J gave up 0 bases, with 11 bases separating them. Germline CDR1 reads KGHDR; CDR2 reads SFDVKD. The CDR3 DNA sequence: TGTGCCACCAGTGAGCTGGAAACTACGAACACCGGGGAGCTGTTTTTT. It specifies CATSELETTNTGELFF.

This clonotype was detected many times. The CDR3 here is CASSPLGQGVYTEAFF. The DNA for the CDR3 is TGTGCCAGCTCACCACTCGGACAGGGGGTTTACACTGAAGCTTTCTTT. V and J are TRBV18 and TRBJ1-1; 10 nucleotides match TRBD1. The CDR3 contains 16 residues. CDR1 and CDR2 (germline): KGHSH, LQKENI. The V gene end was trimmed by 1 base and the J gene end by 3 bases; junction bases not matched to a gene: 5.

This clonotype has just a few counts. The rearrangement joins TRBV6-1 to TRBJ2-4; 8 bases line up with TRBD2. J gave up 0 bases and V 2 bases, and 6 bases lay outside the gene matches. The CDR3 has 17 residues. Germline V gene data show CDR1 as MNHNS and CDR2 as SASEGT. The CDR3 loop is CASSERLAGLAKNIQYF. The DNA for the CDR3 is TGTGCCAGCAGTGAACGGCTAGCGGGCCTAGCCAAAAACATTCAGTACTTC.